Each of the 27 T cell receptor beta chains below was sequenced from the same sample in a study of blood T cell repertoires in COVID-19. The repertoire was sequenced with immunoSEQ multiplex PCR; TCRdb's copy has only in-frame clones and lacks some. The repertoire includes 110,000 to 150,000 clones, 86% of them detected once, and around 8.2% sits in the top ten. Sequencing used peripheral blood. These receptor sequences come from a woman aged 55-69 years with acute or convalescent COVID-19.

The chain couples TRBV6-5 to TRBJ1-2; TRBD1 matches at 7 bases. The CDR3 runs 15 residues. Germline V gene lookup returns CDR1 MNHEY and CDR2 SVGAGI. V lost 7 bases to trimming and J lost 8 bases; unmatched junction nucleotides: 16. CDR3 region: CASTPGKGASFGYTF. In DNA, the CDR3 is TGTGCCAGCACCCCCGGAAAGGGGGCTAGCTTCGGCTACACCTTC.

V and J are TRBV6-5 and TRBJ2-7; 8 bases line up with TRBD1. The V and J ends lost 6 bases and 3 bases, in that order; junction bases with no gene match: 10. In germline, CDR1 is MNHEY, CDR2 SVGAGI. This CDR3 contains 15 residues. CDR3 sequence (DNA): TGTGCCAGCAGCCAGGGGGACAGGTGGCTCTACGAGCAGTACTTC. Amino acid sequence: CASSQGDRWLYEQYF.

The CDR3 DNA reads TGTGCCATCAGCCAGGACAGGGAGAGTGGCTACACCTTC. Residues: CAISQDRESGYTF. This chain uses TRBV10-3 with TRBJ1-2, with 8 bases that match TRBD1. V was clipped by 6 bases and J by 7 bases; unmatched bases: 7. Germline-derived CDR1 and CDR2 are ENHRY and SYGVKD. The length of the CDR3 is 13 residues.

This chain connects TRBV19 to TRBJ2-3, with no clear D. Trimming left V 3 bases short and J 2 bases short, with 15 bases between. CDR1 and CDR2 (germline): LNHDA, SQIVND (reference sequence). The CDR3 is 16 residues long. CDR3 loop: CASSIDSFLFTDTQYF. As DNA, the CDR3 is TGTGCCAGTAGTATCGACTCTTTCCTATTCACAGATACGCAGTATTTT.

The chain couples TRBV27 to TRBJ2-3, with TRBD2 identical over 14 bases. Germline loops: CDR1 MNHEY, CDR2 SMNVEV (reference sequence). The CDR3 consists of 16 residues. The V segment lost 2 bases and the J segment 4 bases; nucleotides outside the gene matches: 2. Written as DNA, the CDR3 is TGTGCCAGCAGTTTAAGACTAGCGGGGGGGCCAGATACGCAGTATTTT. Amino acid sequence: CASSLRLAGGPDTQYF.

This chain uses TRBV6-1 with TRBJ1-5; no clear D gene. With 1 base removed from V and 0 bases from J, the gap between germline ends came to 10 bases. Germline CDR1 MNHNS, CDR2 SASEGT. The CDR3 is 16 amino acids. The CDR3 spells CASSEGTVISNQPQHF. As DNA, the CDR3 is TGTGCCAGCAGTGAAGGAACGGTGATTAGCAATCAGCCCCAGCATTTT.

This clone was detected only once. This sequence joins TRBV9 and TRBJ2-2, with TRBD1 matching 8 bases. CDR3 length: 14 amino acids. V lost 2 bases, J lost 6 bases, and 3 bases stayed unmatched. Germline V gene data show CDR1 as SGDLS and CDR2 as YYNGEE. The CDR3 region is CASSVRDRSGELFF. CDR3 bases: TGTGCCAGCAGCGTCCGGGACAGGTCCGGGGAGCTGTTTTTT.

V is TRBV10-2 and J is TRBJ2-7; TRBD2 might be the D (6 bases). V was trimmed by 6 bases and J by 7 bases, leaving 16 bases between them. The V gene's germline CDR1 is WSHSY and CDR2 SAAADI. The CDR3 is made up of 13 amino acids. CDR3 in amino acids: CASRAGGETEQYF. CDR3 nucleotide sequence: TGCGCCAGCAGGGCAGGCGGGGAGACGGAGCAGTACTTC.

The chain has TRBV11-2 and TRBJ2-7; D unresolved. The CDR3 has 12 amino acids. Trimming took 1 base from V and 6 from J, leaving 7 bases between them. Germline lookup yields CDR1 SGHAT and CDR2 FQNNGV. The CDR3 DNA is TGTGCCAGCAGCTTAGTGCAGGTCGAGCAGTACTTC. Translated: CASSLVQVEQYF.

This sequence joins TRBV3-1 (or the pseudogene TRBV3-2) and TRBJ2-1, with D possibly TRBD1 on 6 matching bases. Germline V lookup: CDR1 LGHDT, CDR2 YNNKEL (reference sequence). The ends were cut back, 2 bases at V and 0 bases at J, with 17 bases in the middle. The CDR3 runs to 18 residues. The CDR3 here is CASSQSRTDRPSYNEQFF. Here the CDR3 DNA reads TGTGCCAGCAGCCAAAGCCGGACAGATCGCCCCTCCTACAATGAGCAGTTCTTC.

The DNA for the CDR3 is TGTGCCAGCAGTTTGTTCAGGGCCACTGAAGCTTTCTTT. This gives the protein CASSLFRATEAFF. The V call is TRBV12-3 or TRBV12-4, the J call TRBJ1-1; weak D call: TRBD1 (5 bases). The V end was cut by 3 bases, the J end by 4 bases, with 9 bases between. The CDR3 totals 13 residues.

The chain is built from TRBV19 and TRBJ2-5, with 12 nucleotides matching TRBD2. Germline V lookup: CDR1 LNHDA, CDR2 SQIVND (reference sequence). Germline trimming cut 2 bases from V and 5 bases from J; bases unmatched to any gene: 6. The CDR3 length is 16 residues. CDR3 DNA: TGTGCCAGTAGTATACAGACTAGCGGGGGAGGGGAGACCCAGTACTTC. This encodes CASSIQTSGGGETQYF.

The count of this clone is one. This chain joins TRBV14 and TRBJ2-3; TRBD2 matches 12 bases. V dropped 4 bases and J dropped 4; count of bases not matched to a gene: 6. Germline CDR1 and CDR2: SGHDN and FVKESK. The CDR3 is made up of 16 amino acids. For the CDR3, the DNA is TGTGCCAGCAGCCCTGGACTAGCGGGGCTCGCAGATACGCAGTATTTT. Encoded protein: CASSPGLAGLADTQYF.

The chain links TRBV19 to TRBJ2-2, with TRBD2 matching 7 bases. Germline loops: CDR1 LNHDA, CDR2 SQIVND (reference sequence). The CDR3 has 13 residues. The ends lost 9 bases at V and 4 bases at J; junction bases unmatched: 5. CDR3 sequence: CASDLAGTGELFF. The CDR3, as DNA: TGTGCCAGCGACTTAGCGGGCACCGGGGAGCTGTTTTTT.

The chain carries TRBV11-3 and TRBJ2-5; 15 bases are shared with TRBD2. With 11 bases clipped from V and 5 bases from J, the junction kept 9 bases outside the gene matches. The V gene's germline CDR1 is SGHNT and CDR2 YENEEA. This CDR3 region has 15 residues. CDR3 protein: CAPRGTSGGPETQYF. The CDR3 nucleotides are TGTGCCCCCCGAGGGACTAGCGGGGGGCCGGAGACCCAGTACTTC.

The chain couples TRBV12-3 or TRBV12-4 to TRBJ2-7; tentatively, D is TRBD2 (6 bases). Deletions cut 6 bases from V and 7 bases from J, with 16 bases between. This CDR3 comprises 13 residues. The chain's CDR3 is CASRPRGMGEQYF. CDR3 DNA sequence: TGTGCCAGCAGGCCACGGGGGATGGGAGAGCAGTACTTC.

V usage is TRBV5-5 and J usage is TRBJ1-2; tentative D call: TRBD1 (5 bases). Germline CDR1 SGHKS, CDR2 YYEKEE (reference sequence). Between the trimmed V and J ends, which lost 3 bases and 9 bases, there was a span of 33 bases. The CDR3 is 19 amino acids. CDR3 protein: CASSSSPVGGTGAWFRYTF. CDR3 bases: TGTGCCAGCAGCTCCTCTCCCGTCGGGGGTACCGGGGCTTGGTTCCGCTACACCTTC.

The chain recombines TRBV7-9 with TRBJ1-2; no firm D call. CDR3 length: 14 amino acids. Germline CDR1 SEHNR, CDR2 FQNEAQ (reference sequence). V was shortened by 5 bases and J by 3 bases, with 13 bases between the two germline ends. Written as DNA, the CDR3 is TGTGCCAGCAGCCCAGAGGGAAGAGACTATGGCTACACCTTC. Amino acid sequence: CASSPEGRDYGYTF.

This clone is a singleton in its sample. The CDR3 nucleotides read TGCAGTGCTAGAGATGGGACAGGGATGCATTTT. Residues: CSARDGTGMHF. The V gene is TRBV20-1, the J gene TRBJ1-5, with 9 bases aligning to TRBD1. This CDR3 has 11 amino acids. The V segment lost 0 bases and the J segment 15 bases; nucleotides outside the gene matches: 3. Germline CDR1 DFQATT, CDR2 SNEGSKA (reference sequence).

This chain links TRBV6-5 with TRBJ2-5; 7 bases line up with TRBD2. The germline V gene encodes CDR1 MNHEY and CDR2 SVGAGI. Trimming removed 8 bases from V and 2 bases from J; junction bases left unmatched: 8. This CDR3 region has 14 residues. The chain's CDR3 is CASFSRGLQETQYF. The CDR3 DNA reads as TGTGCCAGCTTTTCGCGGGGGTTACAAGAGACCCAGTACTTC.

The chain employs TRBV19 and TRBJ2-3, with D possibly TRBD1 on 5 matching bases. With 10 bases removed from V and 1 base from J, the gap between germline ends came to 15 bases. The CDR3 is 14 amino acids. CDR1 is LNHDA, CDR2 SQIVND, per germline (reference sequence). The CDR3 DNA reads as TGTGCCACCCGGCCCGACAGACGCACAGATACGCAGTATTTT. This translates into CATRPDRRTDTQYF.

The V and J genes are TRBV3-1 (or the pseudogene TRBV3-2) and TRBJ1-1; 8 bases map to TRBD1. With 4 bases clipped from V and 1 base from J, the junction kept 8 bases outside the gene matches. Germline V gives CDR1 LGHDT, CDR2 YNNKEL (reference sequence). The CDR3 has 16 amino acids. The CDR3 DNA reads as TGTGCCAGCAGCCCGACAGGGGAGGGGAAGAACACTGAAGCTTTCTTT. Protein sequence: CASSPTGEGKNTEAFF.

This clone was seen only once. V usage is TRBV7-6 and J usage is TRBJ1-1; 10 bases line up with TRBD1. Germline values: CDR1 SGHVS, CDR2 FNYEAQ. V shed 5 bases, J shed 7 bases, and the junction held 10 bases outside the gene matches. This CDR3 comprises 15 residues. The CDR3 loop is CASSVGTGALFEAFF. DNA for the CDR3: TGTGCCAGCAGCGTCGGGACAGGGGCTCTCTTTGAAGCTTTCTTT.

The V call is TRBV30, the J call TRBJ2-5, with 8 bases fitting TRBD1. CDR3 length: 15 residues. Per germline, CDR1 GTSNPN and CDR2 SVGIG (reference sequence). The ends lost 3 bases at V and 0 bases at J; junction bases unmatched: 6. The CDR3 is CAWSLGQANQETQYF. Written as DNA, the CDR3 is TGTGCCTGGAGCTTGGGACAGGCCAACCAAGAGACCCAGTACTTC.

As DNA, the CDR3 is TGTGCCACCGGCTCGGGACTAGCGGGAAACACAGATACGCAGTATTTT. It translates to CATGSGLAGNTDTQYF. This sequence joins TRBV19 and TRBJ2-3, with 13 bases identical to TRBD2. Germline V lookup: CDR1 LNHDA, CDR2 SQIVND (reference sequence). The CDR3 is made up of 16 amino acids. The ends lost 10 bases at V and 2 bases at J; junction bases unmatched: 9.

This clone was seen once. This rearrangement joins TRBV2 to TRBJ1-2; 12 bases are a match to TRBD1. The CDR3 spans 17 residues. In germline, CDR1 is SNHLY, CDR2 FYNNEI. Trimming took 5 bases from V and 1 from J; bases not matched to a gene: 8. The CDR3 sequence: CASSIGTGGPYNYGYTF. The DNA of the CDR3 is TGTGCCAGCAGTATCGGGACAGGGGGCCCTTATAACTATGGCTACACCTTC.

This chain connects TRBV12-3 or TRBV12-4 to TRBJ2-1; D unclear. The CDR3 is 12 residues long. Trimming cost V 7 bases and J 9 bases, with 13 bases left between them. CDR3 residues: CASTATPSEQFF. DNA for the CDR3: TGTGCCAGCACCGCTACCCCCTCTGAGCAGTTCTTC.